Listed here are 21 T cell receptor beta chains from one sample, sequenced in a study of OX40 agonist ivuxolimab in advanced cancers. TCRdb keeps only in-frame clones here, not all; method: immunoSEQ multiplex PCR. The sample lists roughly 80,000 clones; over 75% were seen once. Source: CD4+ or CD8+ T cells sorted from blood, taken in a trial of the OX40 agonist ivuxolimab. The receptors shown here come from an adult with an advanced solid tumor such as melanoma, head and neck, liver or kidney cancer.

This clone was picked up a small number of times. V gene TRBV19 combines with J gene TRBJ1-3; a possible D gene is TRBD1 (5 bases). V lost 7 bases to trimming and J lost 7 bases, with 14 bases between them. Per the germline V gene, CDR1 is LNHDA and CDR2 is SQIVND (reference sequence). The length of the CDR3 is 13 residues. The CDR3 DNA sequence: TGTGCCAGTATGAGGGGAACGTGGAACACCATATATTTT. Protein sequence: CASMRGTWNTIYF.

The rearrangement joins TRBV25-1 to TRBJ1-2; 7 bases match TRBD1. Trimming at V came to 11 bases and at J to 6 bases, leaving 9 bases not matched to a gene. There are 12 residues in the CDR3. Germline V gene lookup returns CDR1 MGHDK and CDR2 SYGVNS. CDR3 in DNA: TGTGCCGTCTCAGGGGGATTCGATGGCTACACCTTC. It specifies CAVSGGFDGYTF.

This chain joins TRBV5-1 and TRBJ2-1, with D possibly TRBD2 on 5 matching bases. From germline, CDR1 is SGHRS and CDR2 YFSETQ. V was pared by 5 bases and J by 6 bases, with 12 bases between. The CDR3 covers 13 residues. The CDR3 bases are TGCGCCAGCAGTTTGACGGGGATCAATGAGCAGTTCTTC. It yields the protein CASSLTGINEQFF.

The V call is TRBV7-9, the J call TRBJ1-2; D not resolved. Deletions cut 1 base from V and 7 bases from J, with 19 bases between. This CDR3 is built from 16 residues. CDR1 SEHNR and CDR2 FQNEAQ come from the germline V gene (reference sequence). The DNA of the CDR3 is TGTGCCAGCAGCTTAGATGAGGCCCGGGTAATCGGTGGCTACACCTTC. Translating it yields CASSLDEARVIGGYTF. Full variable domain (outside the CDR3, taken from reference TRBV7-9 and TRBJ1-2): DTGVSQNPRHKITKRGQNVTFRCDPISEHNRLYWYRQTLGQGPEFLTYFQNEAQLEKSRLLSDRFSAERPKGSFSTLEIQRTEQGDSAMYLCASSLDEARVIGGYTFGSGTRLTVV.

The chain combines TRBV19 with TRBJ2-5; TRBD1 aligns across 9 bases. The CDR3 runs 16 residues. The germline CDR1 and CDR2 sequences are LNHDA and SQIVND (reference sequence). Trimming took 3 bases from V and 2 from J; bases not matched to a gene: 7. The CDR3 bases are TGTGCCAGTAGTATTCGACAGGGGGGGTTACAAGAGACCCAGTACTTC. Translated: CASSIRQGGLQETQYF.

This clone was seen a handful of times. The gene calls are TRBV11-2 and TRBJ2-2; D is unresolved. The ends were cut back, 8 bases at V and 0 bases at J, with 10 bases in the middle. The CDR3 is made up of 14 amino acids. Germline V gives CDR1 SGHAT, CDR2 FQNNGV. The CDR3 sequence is CASGRGANTGELFF. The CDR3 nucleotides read TGTGCCAGCGGGCGCGGCGCGAACACCGGGGAGCTGTTTTTT.

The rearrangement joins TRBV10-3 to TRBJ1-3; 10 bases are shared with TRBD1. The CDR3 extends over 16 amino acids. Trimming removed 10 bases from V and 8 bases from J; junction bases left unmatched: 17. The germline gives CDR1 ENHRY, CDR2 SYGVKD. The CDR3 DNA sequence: TGTGCCACTACTCAGACAGGGGGCCTCCCAGGGGACACCATATATTTT. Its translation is CATTQTGGLPGDTIYF.

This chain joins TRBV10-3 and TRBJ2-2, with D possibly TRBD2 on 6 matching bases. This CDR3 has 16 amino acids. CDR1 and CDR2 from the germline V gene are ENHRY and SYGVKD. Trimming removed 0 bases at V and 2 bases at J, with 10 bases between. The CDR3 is CAISESGTYNTGELFF. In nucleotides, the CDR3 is TGTGCCATCAGTGAGTCCGGGACTTACAACACCGGGGAGCTGTTTTTT.

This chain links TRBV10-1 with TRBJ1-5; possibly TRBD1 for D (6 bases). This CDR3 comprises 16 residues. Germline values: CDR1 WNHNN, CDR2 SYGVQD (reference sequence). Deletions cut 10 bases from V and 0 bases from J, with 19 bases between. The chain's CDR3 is CAIDRDTNHSNQPQHF. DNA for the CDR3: TGCGCCATCGATCGGGACACTAACCATAGCAATCAGCCCCAGCATTTT.

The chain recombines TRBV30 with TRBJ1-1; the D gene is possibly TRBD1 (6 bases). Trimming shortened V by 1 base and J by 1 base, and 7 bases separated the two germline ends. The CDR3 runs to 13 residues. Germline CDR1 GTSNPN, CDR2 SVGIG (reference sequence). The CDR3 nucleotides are TGTGCCTGGAGTGAACAGGGGAACACTGAAGCTTTCTTT. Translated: CAWSEQGNTEAFF.

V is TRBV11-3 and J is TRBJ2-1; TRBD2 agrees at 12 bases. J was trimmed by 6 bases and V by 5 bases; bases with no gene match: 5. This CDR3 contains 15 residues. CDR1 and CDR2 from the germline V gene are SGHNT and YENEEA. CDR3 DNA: TGTGCCAGCAGCCTAACTAGCGGGAGGTTCAATGAGCAGTTCTTC. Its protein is CASSLTSGRFNEQFF.

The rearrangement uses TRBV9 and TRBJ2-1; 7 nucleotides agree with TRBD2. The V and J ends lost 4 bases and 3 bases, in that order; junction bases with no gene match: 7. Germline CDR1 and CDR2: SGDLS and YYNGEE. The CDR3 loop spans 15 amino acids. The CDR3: CASSSRLAIYNEQFF. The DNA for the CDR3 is TGTGCCAGCAGCTCGCGACTAGCTATCTACAATGAGCAGTTCTTC.

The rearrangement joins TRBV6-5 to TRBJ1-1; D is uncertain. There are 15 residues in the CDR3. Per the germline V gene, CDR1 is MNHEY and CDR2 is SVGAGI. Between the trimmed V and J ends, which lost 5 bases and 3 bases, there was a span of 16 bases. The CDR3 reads CASSPGGEGYTEAFF. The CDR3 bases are TGTGCCAGCAGTCCCGGCGGGGAAGGGTACACTGAAGCTTTCTTT.

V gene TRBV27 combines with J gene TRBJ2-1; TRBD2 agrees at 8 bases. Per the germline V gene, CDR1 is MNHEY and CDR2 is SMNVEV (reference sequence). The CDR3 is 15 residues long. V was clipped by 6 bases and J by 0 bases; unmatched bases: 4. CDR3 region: CASRSGSVSYNEQFF. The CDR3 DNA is TGTGCCAGCAGGAGCGGGAGTGTCTCCTACAATGAGCAGTTCTTC.

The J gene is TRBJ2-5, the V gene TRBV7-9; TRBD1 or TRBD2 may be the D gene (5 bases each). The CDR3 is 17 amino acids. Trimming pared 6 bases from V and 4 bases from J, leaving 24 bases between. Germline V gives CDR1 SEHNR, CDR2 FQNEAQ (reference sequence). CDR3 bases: TGTGCCAGCAGGCGCCGGGACGCCTACACTGCGGGAGAGACCCAGTACTTC. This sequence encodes CASRRRDAYTAGETQYF.

Written as DNA, the CDR3 is TGCGCCAGCAGCTTGATCGCTAGCGGGTCCAATGAGCAGTTCTTC. This gives the protein CASSLIASGSNEQFF. This chain joins TRBV5-1 and TRBJ2-1; 8 nucleotides line up with TRBD2. Germline V CDR1 and CDR2: SGHRS, YFSETQ. V was clipped by 1 base and J by 6 bases; unmatched bases: 6. CDR3 length equals 15 residues.

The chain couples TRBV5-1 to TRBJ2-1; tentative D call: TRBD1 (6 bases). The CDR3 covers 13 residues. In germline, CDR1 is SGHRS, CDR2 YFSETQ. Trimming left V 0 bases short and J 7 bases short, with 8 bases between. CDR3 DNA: TGCGCCAGCAGCTTGGACCAGGGGAATGAGCAGTTCTTC. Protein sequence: CASSLDQGNEQFF.

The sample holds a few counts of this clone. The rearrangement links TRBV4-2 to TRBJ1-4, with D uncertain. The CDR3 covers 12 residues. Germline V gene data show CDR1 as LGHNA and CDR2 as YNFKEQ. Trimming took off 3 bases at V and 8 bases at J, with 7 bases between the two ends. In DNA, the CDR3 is TGTGCCAGCAGCCAGAATCCGGAAAAACTGTTTTTT. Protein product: CASSQNPEKLFF.

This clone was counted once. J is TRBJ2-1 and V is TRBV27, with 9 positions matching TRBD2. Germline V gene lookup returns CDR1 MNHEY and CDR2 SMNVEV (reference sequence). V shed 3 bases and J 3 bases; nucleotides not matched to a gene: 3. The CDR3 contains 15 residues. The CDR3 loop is CASSFAGGVYNEQFF. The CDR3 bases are TGTGCCAGCAGTTTCGCGGGAGGGGTCTACAATGAGCAGTTCTTC.

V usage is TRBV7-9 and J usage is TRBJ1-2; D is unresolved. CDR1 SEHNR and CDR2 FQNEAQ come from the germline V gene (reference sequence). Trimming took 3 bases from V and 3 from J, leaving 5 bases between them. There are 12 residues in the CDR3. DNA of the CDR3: TGTGCCAGCAGCTTTGACCACTATGGCTACACCTTC. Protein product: CASSFDHYGYTF. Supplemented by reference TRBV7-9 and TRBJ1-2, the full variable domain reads DTGVSQNPRHKITKRGQNVTFRCDPISEHNRLYWYRQTLGQGPEFLTYFQNEAQLEKSRLLSDRFSAERPKGSFSTLEIQRTEQGDSAMYLCASSFDHYGYTFGSGTRLTVV.

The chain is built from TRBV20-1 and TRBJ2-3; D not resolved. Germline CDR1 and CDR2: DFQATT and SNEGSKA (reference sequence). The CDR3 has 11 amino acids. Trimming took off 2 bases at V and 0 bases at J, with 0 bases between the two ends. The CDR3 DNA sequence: TGCAGTGCTAGAAGCACAGATACGCAGTATTTT. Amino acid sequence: CSARSTDTQYF.